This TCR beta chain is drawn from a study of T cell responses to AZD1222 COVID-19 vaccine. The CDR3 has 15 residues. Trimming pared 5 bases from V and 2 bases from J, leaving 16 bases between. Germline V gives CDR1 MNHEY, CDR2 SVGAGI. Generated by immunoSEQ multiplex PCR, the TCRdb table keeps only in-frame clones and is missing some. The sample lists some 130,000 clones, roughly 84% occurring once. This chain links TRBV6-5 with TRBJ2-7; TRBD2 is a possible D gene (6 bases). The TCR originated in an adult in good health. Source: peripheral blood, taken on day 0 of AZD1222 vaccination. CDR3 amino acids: CASSPLAGLPYEQYF. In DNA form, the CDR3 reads TGTGCCAGCAGTCCCCTTGCGGGGCTACCCTACGAGCAGTACTTC.